This entry concerns a single T cell receptor beta chain. This CDR3 contains 16 residues. CDR1 SGHTA and CDR2 FQGNSA come from the germline V gene. Trimming at V came to 5 bases and at J to 5 bases, leaving 6 bases not matched to a gene. This entry comes from a study of blood T cell repertoires in COVID-19. Source study methods: Amplification from reference gene primers served as the basis for estimated nucleated cell counts. Libraries were prepared by immunoSEQ multiplex PCR; TCRdb keeps only in-frame clonotypes and omits some of them. V and J calls and clone size come straight from that table; D and trimming were deduced from the DNA. The profile shows around 160,000 clones, roughly nine tenths of them singletons.

This clonotype originated in a man between 60 and 70 years old with active or convalescent COVID-19. Sequenced: peripheral blood. The chain has TRBV7-2 and TRBJ2-1; 13 bases fit TRBD2. The CDR3 here is CASSQLAGGGHNEQFF. CDR3 nucleotide sequence: TGTGCCAGCAGCCAACTAGCGGGAGGGGGCCACAATGAGCAGTTCTTC.